This TCR beta chain stems from a study of blood T cell repertoires in COVID-19. In the study's own analysis: The authors estimated nucleated cell counts from reference gene primer amplification. Clones were read by immunoSEQ multiplex PCR, and TCRdb kept only the in-frame ones, dropping some. V, J and clone size are those of that table, while D and trimming were read from the DNA. The table records about 410,000 clones, about nine tenths of them present only once. V shed 4 bases, J shed 4 bases, and the junction held 2 bases outside the gene matches. Germline CDR1 SEHNR, CDR2 FQNEAQ (reference sequence). CDR3 size: 15 residues.

This receptor was obtained from a woman aged 25 to 39 with active or convalescent COVID-19. The sample consisted of peripheral blood. The genes are TRBV7-9 and TRBJ2-7; the match to TRBD2 covers 15 bases. The CDR3 region is CASSSGLAGGYEQYF. The CDR3 DNA reads as TGTGCCAGCAGCTCGGGACTAGCGGGAGGTTACGAGCAGTACTTC.